These 14 T cell receptor beta chains share one sample of origin, sequenced in a study of human T cells and chemical hapten exposure (dated by TCRdb to about 2021). The library was obtained by RACE. The run used a NextSeq 500. TCRdb reprocessing: public reads trimmed at Q25 with fastp, clones called with MiXCR, in-frame beta chains kept. CDR3 protein sequences are deduplicated, and each keeps its most common genes and DNA. In this sample the table shows approximately 90,000 distinct CDR3 sequences, about 10% of which occur a single time. About 2.4% of the sample is held by the ten biggest clonotypes. The sample's time point label is to be understood as: patch test 1, 2 weeks after DPC sensitization. The meaning of the sample's treatment or condition label: therapeutic diphenylcyclopropenone sensitization with weekly scalp DPC. The material was whole blood, obtained in connection with sensitization to the hapten diphenylcyclopropenone (DPC). Receptor source: a man aged 35-49 years with alopecia areata. Some clones in this sample may be carry-over from other donors' samples.

J is TRBJ2-7 and V is TRBV18, with D maybe TRBD2 (6 bases). Trimming took 3 bases from V and 6 from J, leaving 9 bases between them. The CDR3 covers 12 residues. Germline assignment: CDR1 KGHSH and CDR2 LQKENI. This CDR3 reads CASSPGGVEQYF. The CDR3 nucleotides read TGTGCCAGCTCACCTGGCGGGGTCGAGCAGTACTTC.

This clonotype occurred a few times. This chain connects TRBV23-1 to TRBJ2-7, with 8 bases matching TRBD1. TRBV23-1 has ORF status, its function being uncertain. Trimming took 2 bases from V and 5 from J; bases not matched to a gene: 8. CDR3 length: 15 amino acids. As DNA, the CDR3 is TGCGCCAGCAGTCAACCCCGCAGGGGGCAAAACGAGCAGTACGTC. The encoded protein is CASSQPRRGQNEQYV.

This chain links TRBV29-1 with TRBJ2-7; 12 nucleotides align to TRBD2. Germline lookup yields CDR1 SQVTM and CDR2 ANQGSEA. The V and J ends lost 7 bases and 7 bases, in that order; junction bases with no gene match: 14. This CDR3 region has 15 residues. CDR3 nucleotides: TGCAGCGCCGAAGGTCTAGCGGGAGGGGTAGGGGAGCAGTACTTC. It encodes CSAEGLAGGVGEQYF.

This clonotype came up many times. The rearrangement joins TRBV30 to TRBJ1-5; D not resolved. CDR3 size: 13 residues. V was cut by 4 bases and J by 4 bases, with 11 bases left in between. Germline V CDR1 and CDR2: GTSNPN, SVGIG (reference sequence). The CDR3 loop reads CAWMDGLNQPQHF. DNA of the CDR3: TGTGCCTGGATGGACGGATTAAATCAGCCCCAGCATTTT.

In the case of this clonotype: A clone one base away is much larger, so this may be a read error. V usage is TRBV12-3 or TRBV12-4 and J usage is TRBJ1-6; 9 nucleotides align to TRBD1. With 6 bases clipped from V and 9 bases from J, the junction kept 9 bases outside the gene matches. The CDR3 has 15 amino acids. The CDR3 sequence is CASRETGGIGSPLHF. In DNA, the CDR3 is TGTGCCAGCAGAGAAACAGGGGGCATCGGTTCACCCCTCCACTTT.

The sample holds many counts of this clonotype. V usage is TRBV4-1 and J usage is TRBJ2-3; 7 bases fit TRBD1. Trimming took 2 bases from V and 6 from J; bases not matched to a gene: 2. Germline CDR1 reads MGHRA; CDR2 reads YSYEKL. The CDR3 runs 13 residues. The CDR3 coding sequence is TGCGCCAGCAGCCAACAACAGGGGGATACGCAGTATTTT. As protein: CASSQQQGDTQYF.

This clonotype was seen repeatedly, ten times or more. The gene calls are TRBV6-4 and TRBJ1-1; D is perhaps TRBD1 (6 bases). This CDR3 contains 13 residues. The V gene's germline CDR1 is MRHNA and CDR2 SNTAGT. The ends were cut back, 5 bases at V and 2 bases at J, with 9 bases in the middle. The CDR3 nucleotides are TGTGCCAGCAGTCCGGGGGCTAACACTGAAGCTTTCTTT. Encoded protein: CASSPGANTEAFF.

This clonotype has a handful of counts. The chain carries TRBV20-1 and TRBJ2-1; 8 bases agree with TRBD1. J gave up 9 bases and V 2 bases, and 9 bases lay outside the gene matches. The CDR3 has 14 amino acids. The germline gives CDR1 DFQATT, CDR2 SNEGSKA (reference sequence). The CDR3 nucleotides read TGCAGTGCTAGACAGGGGGCCAGCCCGGGTGAGCAGTTCTTC. As protein: CSARQGASPGEQFF.

The V and J genes are TRBV12-3 or TRBV12-4 and TRBJ1-5; the D gene is possibly TRBD1 (5 bases). The CDR3 loop spans 12 amino acids. Trimming cost V 6 bases and J 9 bases, with 12 bases left between them. The CDR3 loop reads CASRRDGTPQHF. The CDR3 DNA follows: TGTGCCAGCAGACGGGACGGGACGCCCCAGCATTTT.

The sample holds many counts of this clonotype. V and J are TRBV6-6 and TRBJ1-6, with a possible D match to TRBD1 (5 bases). CDR3 length: 15 amino acids. V was clipped by 7 bases and J by 5 bases, with 15 bases between them. The germline gives CDR1 MNHNY, CDR2 SVGAGI (reference sequence). The CDR3 loop is CASTPLGRDNSPLHF. As DNA, the CDR3 is TGTGCCAGCACCCCATTGGGCAGGGATAATTCACCCCTCCACTTT.

A few counts support this clonotype. The chain combines TRBV28 with TRBJ2-3; D is possibly TRBD2 (6 bases). Germline V gene data show CDR1 as MDHEN and CDR2 as SYDVKM. Trimming took 6 bases from V and 8 from J, leaving 18 bases between them. The CDR3 loop spans 14 amino acids. CDR3 sequence (DNA): TGTGCCAGCAGCCGCGCGGGACCGCAACTTACGCAGTATTTT. Encoded protein: CASSRAGPQLTQYF. Full variable domain (outside the CDR3, taken from reference TRBV28 and TRBJ2-3): DVKVTQSSRYLVKRTGEKVFLECVQDMDHENMFWYRQDPGLGLRLIYFSYDVKMKEKGDIPEGYSVSREKKERFSLILESASTNQTSMYLCASSRAGPQLTQYFGPGTRLTVL.

This clonotype was counted only a few times. This chain connects TRBV24-1 to TRBJ2-3; 10 nucleotides align to TRBD2. CDR3 length: 19 residues. The V gene end was trimmed by 3 bases and the J gene end by 4 bases; junction bases not matched to a gene: 15. Per germline, CDR1 KGHDR and CDR2 SFDVKD. In DNA form, the CDR3 reads TGTGCCACCAGTGATCGGGTTGGTAGCGAGCGGGAGGGCCCAGATACGCAGTATTTT. Its protein product is CATSDRVGSEREGPDTQYF.

The chain joins TRBV12-3 or TRBV12-4 to TRBJ2-3, with TRBD2 identical over 16 bases. V lost 6 bases to trimming and J lost 2 bases; unmatched junction nucleotides: 17. The CDR3 has 21 residues. CDR3 sequence reads: CASSPQLMTGTSGRATDTQYF. As DNA, the CDR3 is TGTGCCAGCAGCCCCCAGCTGATGACCGGGACTAGCGGGAGGGCCACAGATACGCAGTATTTT.

The V gene is TRBV12-3 or TRBV12-4, the J gene TRBJ1-4, with a possible D match to TRBD1 (5 bases). The V gene lost 5 bases and the J gene lost 7 bases, with 14 bases spanning the gap. The CDR3 consists of 14 residues. The CDR3 DNA is TGTGCCAGCAGTCTCGCAGGGCAGAGTGAAAAACTGTTTTTT. It encodes CASSLAGQSEKLFF.